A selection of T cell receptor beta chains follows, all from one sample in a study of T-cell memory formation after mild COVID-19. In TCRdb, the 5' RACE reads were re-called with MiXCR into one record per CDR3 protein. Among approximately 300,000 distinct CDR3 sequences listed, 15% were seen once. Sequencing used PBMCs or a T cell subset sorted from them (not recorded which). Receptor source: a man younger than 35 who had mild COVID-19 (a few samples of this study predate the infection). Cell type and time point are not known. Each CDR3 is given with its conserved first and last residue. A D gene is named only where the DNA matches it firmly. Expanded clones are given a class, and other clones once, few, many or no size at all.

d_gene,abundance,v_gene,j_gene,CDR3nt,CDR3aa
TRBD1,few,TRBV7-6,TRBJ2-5,TGTGCCAGCAGCCACACTGGAACAGGGGAGGAGACCCAGTACTTC,CASSHTGTGEETQYF
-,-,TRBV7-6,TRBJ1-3,TGTGCCAGCAGCTCGGACACAAGAGGAAACACCATATATTTT,CASSSDTRGNTIYF
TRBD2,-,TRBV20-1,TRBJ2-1,TGCAGTGCTAGAGATCCAGCGGGGGGCCCTTACAATGAGCAGTTCTTC,CSARDPAGGPYNEQFF
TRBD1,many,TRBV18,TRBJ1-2,TGTGCCAGCTCACCACGGACAGGGGGCTATGGCTACACCTTC,CASSPRTGGYGYTF
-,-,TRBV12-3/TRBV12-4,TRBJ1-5,TGTGCCAGCAGCACAGGGACCGATCAGCCCCAGCATTTT,CASSTGTDQPQHF
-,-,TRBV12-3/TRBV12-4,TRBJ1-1,TGTGCCAGCAGTTTTCCAATTCAGGGAGCTTTCTTT,CASSFPIQGAFF
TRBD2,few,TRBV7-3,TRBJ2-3,TGTGCCAGCAGCCCCAGGGCAGCGGGGGTGCGAGATACGCAGTATTTT,CASSPRAAGVRDTQYF
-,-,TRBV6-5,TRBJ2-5,TGTGCCAGCAGTTACTCGAGCCCGGGGCCCCGAAGCGCCCAGTACTTC,CASSYSSPGPRSAQYF
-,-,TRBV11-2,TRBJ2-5,TGTGCCAGCAGCTCGGGCAGCCAAGAGACCCAGTACTTC,CASSSGSQETQYF
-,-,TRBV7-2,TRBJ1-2,TGTGCCAGCGGCACCGGGGCAGGCGAAGTCCGCTACACCTTC,CASGTGAGEVRYTF
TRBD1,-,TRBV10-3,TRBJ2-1,TGTGCCGCCCGGGACAGGGGGAATGAGCAGTTCTTC,CAARDRGNEQFF
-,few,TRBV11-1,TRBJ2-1,TGTGCCAGCAGCTTTCGGCCCTCGGGGCTGGATGAGCAGTTCTTC,CASSFRPSGLDEQFF
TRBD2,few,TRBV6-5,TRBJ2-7,TGTGCCAGCAGTTACTCGACCAGGACTAGCGGGGGTAGCTCCTACGAGCAGTACTTC,CASSYSTRTSGGSSYEQYF
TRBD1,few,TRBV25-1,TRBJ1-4,TGTGCCAGCAGTGAGACAGGGTCTGGATGGGGTAATGAAAAACTGTTTTTT,CASSETGSGWGNEKLFF
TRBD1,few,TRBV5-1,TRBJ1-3,TGCGCCAGCAGCTTGGTCGTGGGGGACAGGGCCATTGCGGGAAACACCATATATTTT,CASSLVVGDRAIAGNTIYF
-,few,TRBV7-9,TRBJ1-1,TGTGCCAGCAGCTTAAGGGGGTTAGGGGTGGGCACTGAAGCTTTCTTT,CASSLRGLGVGTEAFF
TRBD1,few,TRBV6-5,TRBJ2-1,TGTGCCAGCATCCTCAGGGGGGAGCAGTTCTTC,CASILRGEQFF
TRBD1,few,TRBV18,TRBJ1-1,TGTGCCAGCTCCCCACAGGGGGAGGCTGAAGCTTTCTTT,CASSPQGEAEAFF
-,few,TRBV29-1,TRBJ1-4,TGCAGCGTCTCAATAGGTCTCTCAACGGCTAATGAAAAACTGTTTTTT,CSVSIGLSTANEKLFF
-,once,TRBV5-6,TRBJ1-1,TGTGCCAGCAGCTTGGGGCCTCGTGGAGGGACCCCTTTCTTT,CASSLGPRGGTPFF
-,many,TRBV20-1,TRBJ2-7,TGCAGTGCTAGAGGAGGCGCAGGTGGCACCGAGCAGTACTTC,CSARGGAGGTEQYF
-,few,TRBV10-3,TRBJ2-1,TGTGCCATCAGTGGTGGCGGGGGCCCTTTTAATGAGCAGTTCTTC,CAISGGGGPFNEQFF
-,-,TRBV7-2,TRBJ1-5,TGTGCCAGCAGCCAAGTGGGAATCCGAGAGCCCCAGCATTTT,CASSQVGIREPQHF
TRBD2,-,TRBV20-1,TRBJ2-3,TGCAGTGCTAGAGATCCTGCGCGAGAAGCGGGGGGAACAGCAGATACGCAGTATTTT,CSARDPAREAGGTADTQYF
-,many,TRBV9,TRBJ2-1,TGTGCCAGCAGCGTAGCTCGAGGTACCTCCTACAATGAGCAGTTCTTC,CASSVARGTSYNEQFF
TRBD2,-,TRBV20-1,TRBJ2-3,TGCAGTGCTAGCCCGGGACTAGCGGTGGGGGAGGACACAGATACGCAGTATTTT,CSASPGLAVGEDTDTQYF
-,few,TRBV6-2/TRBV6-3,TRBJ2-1,TGTGCCAGCAGTTACGGTCGCCAATACAATGAGCAGTTCTTC,CASSYGRQYNEQFF
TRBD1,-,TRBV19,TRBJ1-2,TGTGCCAGTAGCCCGGACAGGGCTCGGGGCTACACCTTC,CASSPDRARGYTF
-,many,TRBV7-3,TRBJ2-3,TGTGCCAGCAGCTTAATGGGGGGCGCCGCAGATACGCAGTATTTT,CASSLMGGAADTQYF
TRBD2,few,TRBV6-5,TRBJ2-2,TGTGCCAGCAGTGATCCTAGCGGGGGGAACACCGGGGAGCTGTTTTTT,CASSDPSGGNTGELFF
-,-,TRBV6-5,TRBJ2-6,TGTGCCAGCCGGATCGGTTCCTTGTCTGGGGCCAACGTCCTGACTTTC,CASRIGSLSGANVLTF
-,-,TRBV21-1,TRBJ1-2,TGTGCCAGCAGCCAGAGGGGAGAAGGCTATGGCTACACCTTC,CASSQRGEGYGYTF